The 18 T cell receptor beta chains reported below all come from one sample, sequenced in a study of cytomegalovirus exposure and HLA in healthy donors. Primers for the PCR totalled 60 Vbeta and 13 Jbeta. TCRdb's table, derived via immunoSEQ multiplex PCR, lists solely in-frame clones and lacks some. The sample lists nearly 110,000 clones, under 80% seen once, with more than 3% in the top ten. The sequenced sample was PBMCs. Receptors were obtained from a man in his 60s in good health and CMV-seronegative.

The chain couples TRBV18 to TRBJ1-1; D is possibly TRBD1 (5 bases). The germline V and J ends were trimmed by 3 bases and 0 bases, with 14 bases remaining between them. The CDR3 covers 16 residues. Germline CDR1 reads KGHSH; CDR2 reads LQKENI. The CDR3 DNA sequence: TGTGCCAGCTCACCTAACTCCGGACAAATGAACACTGAAGCTTTCTTT. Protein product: CASSPNSGQMNTEAFF.

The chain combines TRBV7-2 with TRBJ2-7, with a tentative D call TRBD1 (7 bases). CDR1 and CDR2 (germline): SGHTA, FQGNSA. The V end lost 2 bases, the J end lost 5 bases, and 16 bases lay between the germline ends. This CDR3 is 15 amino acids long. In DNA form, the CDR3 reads TGTGCCAGCAGCTTATCGATCTTCAGGGGGGACGAGCAGTACTTC. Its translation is CASSLSIFRGDEQYF. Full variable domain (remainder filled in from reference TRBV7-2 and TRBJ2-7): GAGVSQSPSNKVTEKGKDVELRCDPISGHTALYWYRQSLGQGLEFLIYFQGNSAPDKSGLPSDRFSAERTGGSVSTLTIQRTQQEDSAVYLCASSLSIFRGDEQYFGPGTRLTVT.

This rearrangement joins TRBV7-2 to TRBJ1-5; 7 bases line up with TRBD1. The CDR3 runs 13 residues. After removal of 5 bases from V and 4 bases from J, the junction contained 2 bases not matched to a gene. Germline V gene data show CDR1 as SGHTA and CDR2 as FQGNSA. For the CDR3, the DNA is TGTGCCAGCAGCCTACAGGGGAATCAGCCCCAGCATTTT. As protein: CASSLQGNQPQHF.

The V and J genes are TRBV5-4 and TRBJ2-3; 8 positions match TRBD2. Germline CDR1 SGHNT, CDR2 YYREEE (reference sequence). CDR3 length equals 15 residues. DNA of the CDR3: TGTTCATCCTCTTATGAGCGGGGGCAAACAGATACGCAGTATTTT. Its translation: CSSSYERGQTDTQYF.

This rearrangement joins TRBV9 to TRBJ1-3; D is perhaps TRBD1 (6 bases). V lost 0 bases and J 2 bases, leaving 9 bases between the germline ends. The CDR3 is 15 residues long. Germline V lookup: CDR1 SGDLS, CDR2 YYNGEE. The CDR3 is CASSVGEGAGNTIYF. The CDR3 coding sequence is TGTGCCAGCAGCGTAGGTGAGGGGGCTGGAAACACCATATATTTT.

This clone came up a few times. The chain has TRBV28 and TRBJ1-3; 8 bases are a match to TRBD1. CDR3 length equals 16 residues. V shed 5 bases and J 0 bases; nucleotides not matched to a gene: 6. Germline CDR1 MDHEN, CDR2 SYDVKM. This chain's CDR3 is CASSPRTGSSGNTIYF. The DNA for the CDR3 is TGTGCCAGCAGTCCTCGGACAGGGAGCTCTGGAAACACCATATATTTT.

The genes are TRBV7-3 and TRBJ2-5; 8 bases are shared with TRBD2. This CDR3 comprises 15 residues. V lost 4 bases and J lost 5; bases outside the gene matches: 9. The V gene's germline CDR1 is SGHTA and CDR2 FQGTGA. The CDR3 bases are TGTGCCAGCAGCTCGTTTCGGGGGGGATCGGAGACCCAGTACTTC. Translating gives CASSSFRGGSETQYF. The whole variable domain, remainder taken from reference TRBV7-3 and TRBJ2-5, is GAGVSQTPSNKVTEKGKYVELRCDPISGHTALYWYRQSLGQGPEFLIYFQGTGAADDSGLPNDRFFAVRPEGSVSTLKIQRTERGDSAVYLCASSSFRGGSETQYFGPGTRLLVL.

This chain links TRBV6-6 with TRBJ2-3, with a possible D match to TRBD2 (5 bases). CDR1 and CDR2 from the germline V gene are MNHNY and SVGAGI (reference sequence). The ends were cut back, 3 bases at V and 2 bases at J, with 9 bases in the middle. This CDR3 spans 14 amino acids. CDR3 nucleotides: TGTGCCAGCAGTTATTCCGGGGTCACAGATACGCAGTATTTT. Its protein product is CASSYSGVTDTQYF.

CDR3 amino acids: CAWTRAGQGTFGYTF. The CDR3 region has the DNA TGTGCCTGGACCCGAGCGGGACAGGGGACTTTTGGCTACACCTTC. The V and J genes are TRBV30 and TRBJ1-2, with TRBD1 matching 10 bases. Trimming cost V 4 bases and J 7 bases; bases outside gene matches: 12. The CDR3 runs 15 residues. The V gene's germline CDR1 is GTSNPN and CDR2 SVGIG (reference sequence).

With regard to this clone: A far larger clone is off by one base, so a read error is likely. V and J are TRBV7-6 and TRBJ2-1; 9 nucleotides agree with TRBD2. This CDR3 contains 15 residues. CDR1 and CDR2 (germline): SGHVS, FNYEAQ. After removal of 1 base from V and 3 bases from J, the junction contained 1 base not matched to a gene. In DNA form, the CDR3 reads TGTGCCAGCAGCTTAGGTAGCGGGGGCTACAATGAGCAGTTCTTC. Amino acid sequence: CASSLGSGGYNEQFF. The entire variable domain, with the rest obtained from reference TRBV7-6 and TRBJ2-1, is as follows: GAGVSQSPRYKVTKRGQDVALRCDPISGHVSLYWYRQALGQGPEFLTYFNYEAQQDKSGLPNDRFSAERPEGSISTLTIQRTEQRDSAMYRCASSLGSGGYNEQFFGPGTRLTVL.

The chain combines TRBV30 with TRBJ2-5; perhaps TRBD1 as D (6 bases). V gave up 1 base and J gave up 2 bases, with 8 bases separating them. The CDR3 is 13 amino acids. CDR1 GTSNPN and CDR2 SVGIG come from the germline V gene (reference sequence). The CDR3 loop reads CAWSAGTQETQYF. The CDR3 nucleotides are TGTGCCTGGAGTGCGGGGACACAAGAGACCCAGTACTTC.

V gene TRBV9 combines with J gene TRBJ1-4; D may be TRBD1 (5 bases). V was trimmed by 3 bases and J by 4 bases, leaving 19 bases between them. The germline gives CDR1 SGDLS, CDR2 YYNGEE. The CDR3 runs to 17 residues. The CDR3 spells CASSATADSRGNEKLFF. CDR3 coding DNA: TGTGCCAGCAGCGCCACGGCTGACAGCCGAGGTAATGAAAAACTGTTTTTT.

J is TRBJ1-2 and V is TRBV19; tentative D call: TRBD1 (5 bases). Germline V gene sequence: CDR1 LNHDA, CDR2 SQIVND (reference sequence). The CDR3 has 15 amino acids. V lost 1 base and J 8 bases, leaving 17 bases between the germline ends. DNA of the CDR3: TGTGCCAGTAGTATAGCCCGCGGAGGGGTCATCGGCTACACCTTC. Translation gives CASSIARGGVIGYTF.

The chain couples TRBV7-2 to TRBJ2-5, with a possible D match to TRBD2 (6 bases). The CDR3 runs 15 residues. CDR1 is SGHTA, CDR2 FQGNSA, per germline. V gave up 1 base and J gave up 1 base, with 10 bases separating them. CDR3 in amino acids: CASSLVIGGQETQYF. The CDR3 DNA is TGTGCCAGCAGCTTAGTAATCGGGGGCCAAGAGACCCAGTACTTC.

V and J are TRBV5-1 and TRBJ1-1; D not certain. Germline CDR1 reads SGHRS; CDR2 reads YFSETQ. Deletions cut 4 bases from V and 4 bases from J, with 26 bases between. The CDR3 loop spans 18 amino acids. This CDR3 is CASSLTRFVERVGTEAFF. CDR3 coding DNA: TGCGCCAGCAGCCTTACCCGCTTTGTTGAGAGGGTGGGCACTGAAGCTTTCTTT.

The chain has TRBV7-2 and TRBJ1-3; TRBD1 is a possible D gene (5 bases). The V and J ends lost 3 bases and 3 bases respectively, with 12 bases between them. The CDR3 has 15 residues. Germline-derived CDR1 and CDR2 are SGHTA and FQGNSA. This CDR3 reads CASSFSQGGGNTIYF. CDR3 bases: TGTGCCAGCAGCTTCAGTCAGGGAGGTGGAAACACCATATATTTT. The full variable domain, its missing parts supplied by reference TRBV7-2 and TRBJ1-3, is GAGVSQSPSNKVTEKGKDVELRCDPISGHTALYWYRQSLGQGLEFLIYFQGNSAPDKSGLPSDRFSAERTGGSVSTLTIQRTQQEDSAVYLCASSFSQGGGNTIYFGEGSWLTVV.

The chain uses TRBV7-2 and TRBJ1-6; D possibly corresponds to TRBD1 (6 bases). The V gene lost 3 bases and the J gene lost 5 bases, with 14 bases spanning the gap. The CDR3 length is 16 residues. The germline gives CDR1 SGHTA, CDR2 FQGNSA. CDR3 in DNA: TGTGCCAGCAGCTTTTTCCAGGGGAGTAATAATTCACCCCTCCACTTT. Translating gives CASSFFQGSNNSPLHF.

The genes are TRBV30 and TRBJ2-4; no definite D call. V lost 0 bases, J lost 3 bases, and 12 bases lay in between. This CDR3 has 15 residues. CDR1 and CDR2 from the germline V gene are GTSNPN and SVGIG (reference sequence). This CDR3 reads CAWSVSPFGKNIQYF. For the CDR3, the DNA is TGTGCCTGGAGTGTAAGCCCTTTTGGCAAAAACATTCAGTACTTC.